Each of the 10 T cell receptor beta chains below was sequenced from the same sample in a study of T cells in Graves' hyperthyroidism and ophthalmopathy. The investigators amplified TCR beta CDR3 regions from RNA transcripts. With the HTBI primer set, the TCR CDR3 went through a first round of RT-PCR. MiXCR was run by TCRdb on the multiplex PCR reads, yielding one entry per CDR3 protein. This table holds 95,000 to 110,000 distinct CDR3 sequences, approximately 15% found once. The sequenced sample was blood. These TCRs come from a woman aged 50 to 65 with Graves' hyperthyroidism.

This clonotype was observed many times. This chain joins TRBV18 and TRBJ2-1; D is unclear. This CDR3 has 16 residues. The germline V and J ends were trimmed by 0 bases and 0 bases, with 9 bases remaining between them. Germline V gene sequence: CDR1 KGHSH, CDR2 LQKENI. CDR3 in DNA: TGTGCCAGCTCACCACCTCGGGTTGGCTCCTACAATGAGCAGTTCTTC. It codes for CASSPPRVGSYNEQFF.

This chain joins TRBV29-1 and TRBJ2-5; TRBD2 matches at 14 bases. V dropped 4 bases and J dropped 5; count of bases not matched to a gene: 12. CDR1 is SQVTM and CDR2 is ANQGSEA in the germline V gene. CDR3 length: 17 amino acids. CDR3 sequence (DNA): TGCAGCGTTGTACCCGGGACTAGCGGGAGTCCGCGGGAGACCCAGTACTTC. Translated: CSVVPGTSGSPRETQYF. Filled out from reference TRBV29-1 and TRBJ2-5, the complete variable domain reads SAVISQKPSRDICQRGTSLTIQCQVDSQVTMMFWYRQQPGQSLTLIATANQGSEATYESGFVIDKFPISRPNLTFSTLTVSNMSPEDSSIYLCSVVPGTSGSPRETQYFGPGTRLLVL.

Many counts were recorded for this clonotype. J is TRBJ1-5 and V is TRBV6-1; D gene ambiguous. Per germline, CDR1 MNHNS and CDR2 SASEGT. The CDR3 length is 14 residues. Trimming left V 2 bases short and J 4 bases short, with 9 bases between. Written as DNA, the CDR3 is TGTGCCAGCAGTGAATACGGAAGAAATCAGCCCCAGCATTTT. It encodes CASSEYGRNQPQHF.

This clonotype was seen repeatedly, ten times or more. In nucleotides, the CDR3 is TGTGCCAGCAGCCCAGGAATAGTGATAGCGGGAGTGAGCTACGAGCAGTACTTC. Its protein is CASSPGIVIAGVSYEQYF. The V gene is TRBV11-2, the J gene TRBJ2-7, with TRBD2 matching over 9 bases. Per the germline V gene, CDR1 is SGHAT and CDR2 is FQNNGV. V dropped 5 bases and J dropped 3; count of bases not matched to a gene: 17. The CDR3 loop spans 18 amino acids.

This clonotype was found many times. The V and J genes are TRBV27 and TRBJ2-3; 7 nucleotides align to TRBD2. V shed 6 bases and J 4 bases; nucleotides not matched to a gene: 10. The CDR3 is 15 residues long. Germline CDR1 MNHEY, CDR2 SMNVEV (reference sequence). The CDR3 sequence is CASRMLGEGPDTQYF. DNA for the CDR3: TGTGCCAGCAGGATGCTAGGGGAGGGCCCAGATACGCAGTATTTT.

The table lists this clonotype with many counts. This chain uses TRBV6-1 with TRBJ2-7; D may be TRBD1 (6 bases). The CDR3 covers 14 residues. The germline V and J ends were trimmed by 6 bases and 4 bases, with 16 bases remaining between them. Germline-derived CDR1 and CDR2 are MNHNS and SASEGT. This CDR3 reads CASRRPGQSYEQYF. The CDR3 DNA is TGTGCCAGCAGGCGTCCGGGACAAAGTTACGAGCAGTACTTC.

Regarding this clonotype: Likely a read error: the CDR3 ends without its conserved phenylalanine or tryptophan. The CDR3 spells CSVEDLEGSSTEAFL. The DNA of the CDR3 is TGCAGCGTTGAAGACCTGGAAGGCTCTAGCACTGAAGCTTTCCTT. The chain has TRBV29-1 and TRBJ1-1; D is unclear. The CDR3 spans 15 residues. The germline V gene has CDR1 SQVTM and CDR2 ANQGSEA. V lost 0 bases and J lost 4, with 15 bases in between.

There are many counts of this clonotype. This rearrangement joins TRBV2 to TRBJ2-1; 7 bases are a match to TRBD1. V lost 7 bases to trimming and J lost 7 bases; unmatched junction nucleotides: 10. Germline CDR1 reads SNHLY; CDR2 reads FYNNEI. The CDR3 runs 14 residues. DNA of the CDR3: TGTGCCAGCACCGACAGGGCGTTAGGGAATGAGCAGTTCTTC. As protein: CASTDRALGNEQFF.

This clonotype was observed a few times. As DNA, the CDR3 is TGCGCCAGCAGCCAAGTCTATTACGGGGCCCCCCGGGAAGAGACCCAGTACTTC. It yields the protein CASSQVYYGAPREETQYF. This chain uses TRBV4-1 with TRBJ2-5, with D perhaps assigned TRBD1 or TRBD2 (5 bases each). V dropped 1 base and J dropped 3 bases, with 21 bases sitting between them. The CDR3 totals 18 residues. Germline V gene data show CDR1 as MGHRA and CDR2 as YSYEKL.

Ten or more counts support this clonotype. The chain links TRBV19 to TRBJ2-1; TRBD1 aligns across 7 bases. Germline V gene data show CDR1 as LNHDA and CDR2 as SQIVND (reference sequence). The ends lost 9 bases at V and 3 bases at J; junction bases unmatched: 8. This CDR3 contains 14 residues. As DNA, the CDR3 is TGTGCCAGAGGCACAGGGGACAACTACAATGAGCAGTTCTTC. Translated: CARGTGDNYNEQFF. Filled out from reference TRBV19 and TRBJ2-1, the complete variable domain reads DGGITQSPKYLFRKEGQNVTLSCEQNLNHDAMYWYRQDPGQGLRLIYYSQIVNDFQKGDIAEGYSVSREKKESFPLTVTSAQKNPTAFYLCARGTGDNYNEQFFGPGTRLTVL.